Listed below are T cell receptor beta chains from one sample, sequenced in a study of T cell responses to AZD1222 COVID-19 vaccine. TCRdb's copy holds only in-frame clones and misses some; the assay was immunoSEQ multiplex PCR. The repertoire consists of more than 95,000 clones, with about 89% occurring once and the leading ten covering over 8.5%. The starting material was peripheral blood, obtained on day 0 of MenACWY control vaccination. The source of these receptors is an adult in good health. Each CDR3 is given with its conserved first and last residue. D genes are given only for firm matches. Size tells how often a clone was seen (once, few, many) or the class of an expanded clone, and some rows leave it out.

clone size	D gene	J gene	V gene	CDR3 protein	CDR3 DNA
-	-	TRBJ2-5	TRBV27	CASNSRPALGGTQYF	TGTGCCAGCAACTCCCGGCCGGCGCTCGGAGGGACCCAGTACTTC
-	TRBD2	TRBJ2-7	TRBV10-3	CATRLAGVSYEQYF	TGTGCCACGAGACTAGCGGGTGTCTCCTACGAGCAGTACTTC
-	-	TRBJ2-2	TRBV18	CASSPAARQRNTGELFF	TGTGCCAGCTCACCGGCAGCTAGACAGAGGAACACCGGGGAGCTGTTTTTT
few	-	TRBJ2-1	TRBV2	CASSGDDNEQFF	TGTGCCAGCAGCGGGGACGACAATGAGCAGTTCTTC
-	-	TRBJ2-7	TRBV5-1	CASSLLASEFYEQYF	TGCGCCAGCAGCTTGTTAGCGTCAGAGTTTTACGAGCAGTACTTC
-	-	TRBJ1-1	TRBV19	CASSIPVNTEAFF	TGTGCCAGTAGTATTCCGGTGAACACTGAAGCTTTCTTT
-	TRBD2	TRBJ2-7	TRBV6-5	CASSSGRGSYEQYF	TGTGCCAGCAGTAGCGGGAGGGGCTCCTACGAGCAGTACTTC
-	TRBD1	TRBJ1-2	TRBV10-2	CASSGLTGGPYGYTF	TGCGCCAGCAGTGGGCTTACAGGGGGCCCCTATGGCTACACCTTC
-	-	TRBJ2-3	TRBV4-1	CASSHTSGGGTQYF	TGCGCCAGCAGCCACACTAGTGGGGGCGGGACGCAGTATTTT
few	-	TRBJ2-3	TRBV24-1	CATSVTSGTDTQYF	TGTGCCACCAGTGTTACAAGCGGCACAGATACGCAGTATTTT
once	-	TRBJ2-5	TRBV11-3	CASSPRQSFGETQYF	TGTGCCAGCAGCCCCCGACAGTCTTTTGGGGAGACCCAGTACTTC
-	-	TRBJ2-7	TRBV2	CASSDGPLYEQYF	TGTGCCAGCAGTGACGGACCCCTCTACGAGCAGTACTTC
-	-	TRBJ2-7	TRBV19	CASSLGQGAYEQYF	TGTGCCAGTAGCCTCGGGCAGGGAGCCTACGAGCAGTACTTC
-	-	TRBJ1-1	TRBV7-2	CASSFQVRTEAFF	TGTGCCAGCAGCTTCCAGGTGAGGACTGAAGCTTTCTTT
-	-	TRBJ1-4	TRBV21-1	CASSKDGGPTSPPFF	TGTGCCAGCAGCAAAGATGGGGGGCCCACAAGTCCCCCGTTTTTT
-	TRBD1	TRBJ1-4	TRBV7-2	CASSPRTGPTNEKLFF	TGTGCCAGCAGCCCCCGGACAGGACCAACTAATGAAAAACTGTTTTTT
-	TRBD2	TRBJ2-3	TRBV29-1	CSVEYFWASGVHTDTQYF	TGCAGCGTTGAATATTTCTGGGCTAGCGGGGTCCACACAGATACGCAGTATTTT
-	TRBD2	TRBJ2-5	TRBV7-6	CASSSSGTSGTQETQYF	TGTGCCAGCAGCTCATCCGGGACTAGCGGGACCCAAGAGACCCAGTACTTC
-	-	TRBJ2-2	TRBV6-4	CASGSGSNTGELFF	TGTGCCAGCGGGAGCGGGTCGAACACCGGGGAGCTGTTTTTT
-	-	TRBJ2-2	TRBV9	CASSVQPGVTGELFF	TGTGCCAGCAGCGTACAGCCAGGGGTGACCGGGGAGCTGTTTTTT
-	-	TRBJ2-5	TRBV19	CASSIDLGGAETQYF	TGTGCCAGTAGTATAGATCTCGGGGGCGCGGAGACCCAGTACTTC
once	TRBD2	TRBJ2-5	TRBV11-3	CASSSGLGIIKTQYF	TGTGCCAGCAGCTCGGGACTAGGAATAATAAAGACCCAGTACTTC
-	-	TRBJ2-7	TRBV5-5	CASSLATLSYEQYF	TGTGCCAGCAGCTTGGCGACACTCTCCTACGAGCAGTACTTC
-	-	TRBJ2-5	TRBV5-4	CASSFVTGYGRETQYF	TGTGCCAGCAGCTTTGTAACAGGATACGGTCGGGAGACCCAGTACTTC
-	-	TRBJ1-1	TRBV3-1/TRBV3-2	CASSQEGLWNTEAFF	TGTGCCAGCAGCCAAGAGGGACTGTGGAACACTGAAGCTTTCTTT
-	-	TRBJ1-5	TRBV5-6	CASSLGGAEPQHF	TGTGCCAGCAGCTTGGGAGGGGCAGAGCCCCAGCATTTT
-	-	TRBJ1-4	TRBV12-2	CASRLSTGQGDEKLFF	TGTGCAAGTCGCTTATCGACGGGGCAGGGGGATGAAAAACTGTTTTTT
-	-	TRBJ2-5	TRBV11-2	CASTPVQETQYF	TGTGCCAGCACCCCAGTCCAAGAGACCCAGTACTTC
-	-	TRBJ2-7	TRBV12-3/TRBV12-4	CASSLFVGEQYF	TGTGCCAGCAGTTTATTCGTGGGCGAGCAGTACTTC
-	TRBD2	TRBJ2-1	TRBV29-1	CSVPKGLAERNEQFF	TGCAGCGTGCCCAAGGGACTAGCGGAGCGAAATGAGCAGTTCTTC
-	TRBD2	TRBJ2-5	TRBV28	CASSLWGGGTSGSRETQYF	TGTGCCAGCAGTTTATGGGGGGGAGGGACTAGCGGGAGTAGGGAGACCCAGTACTTC
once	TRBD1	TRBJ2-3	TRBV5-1	CASSLDRGAGTDTQYF	TGCGCCAGCAGCTTGGACAGGGGCGCGGGTACAGATACGCAGTATTTT
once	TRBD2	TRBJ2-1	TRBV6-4	CASSDTSGSGNEQFF	TGTGCCAGCAGTGATACTAGCGGGAGTGGCAATGAGCAGTTCTTC